These T cell receptor beta chains were read from a single sample in a study of graft-versus-host responses after intestinal transplantation. Sequenced by immunoSEQ multiplex PCR; TCRdb stores in-frame clones only, minus some. The sample has about 97,000 clones; 91% are singletons. No cognate antigen is known for these TCRs. Here the sequenced sample was unstimulated CD4+ T cells sorted from spleen or lymph node cells, taken before transplant. Receptors were obtained from a human donor who was the organ donor for an intestinal transplant. The CDR3 runs from the conserved cysteine through the conserved F or W. Fields, in order: clone size, CDR3 length, J gene, D gene, V gene, CDR3 DNA, CDR3 protein. A D gene is named only where the DNA matches it firmly. Some rows have no size entry. The others give once, few or many, or a class for an expanded clone.

>NA|14|TRBJ1-1|NA|TRBV5-1
TGCGCCAGCAGCTTGGATGGGGGGAGGACTGAAGCTTTCTTT
CASSLDGGRTEAFF
>NA|14|TRBJ1-2|TRBD1|TRBV19
TGTGCCAGTAGTGCAACGGACAGGCCGGTGGGCTACACCTTC
CASSATDRPVGYTF
>NA|12|TRBJ2-7|NA|TRBV4-2
TGTGCCAGCAGCCTACAGGGAAACGAGCAGTACTTC
CASSLQGNEQYF
>once|14|TRBJ2-3|TRBD2|TRBV5-6
TGTGCCAGCAGCCGGGGGGGTAGTCTTAGTACGCAGTATTTT
CASSRGGSLSTQYF
>NA|16|TRBJ2-6|NA|TRBV5-1
TGCGCCAGCAGCTTGGTTGGGGCGAGTGGGGCCAACGTCCTGACTTTC
CASSLVGASGANVLTF
>NA|14|TRBJ1-4|TRBD1|TRBV4-2
TGTGCCAGCAGCTTAGGACAGGGAAGAGAAAAACTGTTTTTT
CASSLGQGREKLFF
>NA|16|TRBJ1-2|TRBD1|TRBV7-2
TGTGCCAGCAGCCACCAACCGGGACAGGAAAACTATGGCTACACCTTC
CASSHQPGQENYGYTF
>NA|17|TRBJ2-5|TRBD2|TRBV4-2
TGTGCCAGCAGCCAAGCGAAGGCTAGCGGGGCGCAAGAGACCCAGTACTTC
CASSQAKASGAQETQYF
>NA|16|TRBJ2-3|NA|TRBV7-3
TGTGCCAGCAGCTTAAAGGGGGCGGGAAGCACAGATACGCAGTATTTT
CASSLKGAGSTDTQYF
>NA|14|TRBJ2-2|NA|TRBV11-3
TGTGCCAGCAGCCGGTCCTCGAACACCGGGGAGCTGTTTTTT
CASSRSSNTGELFF
>NA|14|TRBJ1-1|NA|TRBV5-1
TGCGCCAGCAGCCTTCGGACAGCGAACACTGAAGCTTTCTTT
CASSLRTANTEAFF
>NA|14|TRBJ1-6|NA|TRBV5-4
TGTGCCAGCAGCTTAGACTGGGGCAGTTCACCCCTCCACTTT
CASSLDWGSSPLHF
>NA|14|TRBJ1-2|NA|TRBV9
TGTGCCAGCAGCGTAGACGGGGGGCTGGAGGGCTACACCTTC
CASSVDGGLEGYTF
>NA|11|TRBJ1-2|NA|TRBV20-1
TGCAGTGCTCCGAACATAAACGGCTACACCTTC
CSAPNINGYTF
>NA|14|TRBJ1-2|TRBD1|TRBV7-3
TGTGCCAGCAGTCTCGACAGGGCGGGGTATGGCTACACCTTC
CASSLDRAGYGYTF
>NA|12|TRBJ2-1|NA|TRBV11-3
TGTGCCAGCAGCACATCAGGGGTTGGGCAGTTCTTC
CASSTSGVGQFF
>NA|16|TRBJ2-7|TRBD2|TRBV7-2
TGTGCCAGCACCAACAAGCGGGGGGGATTATCCTACGAGCAGTACTTC
CASTNKRGGLSYEQYF
>NA|17|TRBJ2-5|TRBD2|TRBV10-3
TGTGCCATCAGCAAGCGGGGGGGTAGTCTCTTCGGGGAGACCCAGTACTTC
CAISKRGGSLFGETQYF
>NA|15|TRBJ2-3|NA|TRBV9
TGTGCCAGCAGAGGGGGGGGGCCTAGCACAGATACGCAGTATTTT
CASRGGGPSTDTQYF
>NA|14|TRBJ2-5|NA|TRBV4-1
TGCGCCAGCAGCCAAGATCAGGGTTCGGGGACCCAGTACTTC
CASSQDQGSGTQYF
>NA|13|TRBJ2-3|TRBD1|TRBV10-3
TGTGCCATCAGCCCGGGACAGACAGATACGCAGTATTTT
CAISPGQTDTQYF
>NA|16|TRBJ1-5|TRBD1|TRBV4-1
TGCGCCAGCAGCCAAGGGACAGGCTATAGCAATCAGCCCCAGCATTTT
CASSQGTGYSNQPQHF
>NA|16|TRBJ1-1|NA|TRBV11-2
TGTGCCAGCAGCTTGAGGTTGCGGCAGGGATCCACTGAAGCTTTCTTT
CASSLRLRQGSTEAFF
>NA|15|TRBJ1-4|TRBD1|TRBV19
TGTGCCAGTAGTATTATCGGGACAGGGGACGAAAAACTGTTTTTT
CASSIIGTGDEKLFF
>NA|17|TRBJ1-5|NA|TRBV2
TGTGCCAGCAGTGAAGCCACCACAGGTGATAGCAATCAGCCCCAGCATTTT
CASSEATTGDSNQPQHF
>NA|17|TRBJ2-2|NA|TRBV19
TGTGCCAGTAGTCCCTCCCCAGGGGAAGTGAACACCGGGGAGCTGTTTTTT
CASSPSPGEVNTGELFF
>NA|18|TRBJ2-5|TRBD2|TRBV11-2
TGTGCCAGCAGCTTATTTCAGCGGGGGGCCCGGTACCAAGAGACCCAGTACTTC
CASSLFQRGARYQETQYF
>NA|13|TRBJ2-7|NA|TRBV9
TGTGCCAGCAGCGTAGACCGGAGGGACGAGCAGTACTTC
CASSVDRRDEQYF
>NA|14|TRBJ2-5|NA|TRBV5-6
TGTGCCAGCAGCTTTTGGCAGGGAGGAGAGACCCAGTACTTC
CASSFWQGGETQYF
>NA|14|TRBJ1-1|NA|TRBV6-5
TGTGCCAGCAGTTACCGAGGGATGAACACTGAAGCTTTCTTT
CASSYRGMNTEAFF
>NA|14|TRBJ2-5|TRBD1|TRBV6-1
TGTGCCAGCAGGCATCCGGGACAGGGAGAGACCCAGTACTTC
CASRHPGQGETQYF